The 27 T cell receptor beta chains listed next were all sequenced from one sample in a study of shared clonotypes between healthy human individuals. Some clones are missing from TCRdb's copy, which holds only in-frame ones; the method was immunoSEQ multiplex PCR. The sample lists approximately 2.5 million clones; 80% to 95% were seen once. Sequencing used naive CD4+ T cells from PBMCs. This sample's subset: CD45RA+ positively selected. These receptors originate from a young man in good health. Some clones in this sample may be carry-over from other donors' samples.

The V and J genes are TRBV11-2 and TRBJ2-7, with no clear D. The CDR3 runs 18 residues. Per the germline V gene, CDR1 is SGHAT and CDR2 is FQNNGV. Trimming cost V 6 bases and J 2 bases, with 26 bases left between them. The CDR3 bases are TGTGCCAGCAGTCTTCGATATAAGGGTCCCCTGGTCCCCTACGAGCAGTACTTC. Translation: CASSLRYKGPLVPYEQYF.

This chain joins TRBV5-1 and TRBJ2-5; 10 positions agree with TRBD1. V lost 4 bases to trimming and J lost 5 bases; unmatched junction nucleotides: 11. Per germline, CDR1 SGHRS and CDR2 YFSETQ. The CDR3 loop spans 16 amino acids. CDR3 DNA: TGCGCCAGCAGCCCGGGGGACAGGGGAGGACGGGAGACCCAGTACTTC. It encodes CASSPGDRGGRETQYF. Looking up the rest from reference TRBV5-1 and TRBJ2-5 gives the full variable domain: KAGVTQTPRYLIKTRGQQVTLSCSPISGHRSVSWYQQTPGQGLQFLFEYFSETQRNKGNFPGRFSGRQFSNSRSEMNVSTLELGDSALYLCASSPGDRGGRETQYFGPGTRLLVL.

The chain uses TRBV9 and TRBJ2-4; TRBD2 matches 9 bases. The CDR3 consists of 18 residues. V was clipped by 4 bases and J by 1 base; unmatched bases: 12. CDR1 is SGDLS, CDR2 YYNGEE, per germline. Here the CDR3 DNA reads TGTGCCAGCAGCCCTTTTGAGGCGGGAGGGGAGGCCAAAAACATTCAGTACTTC. Protein product: CASSPFEAGGEAKNIQYF.

The V gene is TRBV5-1, the J gene TRBJ2-3; the D gene could be TRBD1 or TRBD2 (5 bases each). Deletions cut 2 bases from V and 4 bases from J, with 8 bases between. Per germline, CDR1 SGHRS and CDR2 YFSETQ. This CDR3 has 13 amino acids. CDR3 coding DNA: TGCGCCAGCAGCTTCGGGGCGCCAGATACGCAGTATTTT. Its protein product is CASSFGAPDTQYF.

The genes are TRBV30 and TRBJ2-3; the match to TRBD2 covers 10 bases. Germline V gives CDR1 GTSNPN, CDR2 SVGIG (reference sequence). The CDR3 extends over 14 amino acids. Trimming removed 3 bases from V and 8 bases from J; junction bases left unmatched: 8. The CDR3: CAWRVRAGGGTQYF. The CDR3 coding sequence is TGTGCCTGGAGAGTTCGAGCGGGAGGGGGTACGCAGTATTTT.

The chain couples TRBV28 to TRBJ2-7; 8 nucleotides line up with TRBD1. The CDR3 covers 15 residues. Germline CDR1 reads MDHEN; CDR2 reads SYDVKM. Trimming cost V 5 bases and J 4 bases; bases outside gene matches: 10. The CDR3 nucleotides are TGTGCCAGCAGTACCTCGGGACAGGCCAATTACGAGCAGTACTTC. Amino acid sequence: CASSTSGQANYEQYF.

For the CDR3, the DNA is TGCGCCAGCAGCCTGACAGGGACAGGGCCCGGGGATGGCTACACCTTC. It is translated as CASSLTGTGPGDGYTF. The chain combines TRBV5-1 with TRBJ1-2, with 9 bases that match TRBD1. The CDR3 extends over 16 amino acids. Losses at the gene ends were 4 bases for V and 6 bases for J; bases not matched to a gene: 13. Per the germline V gene, CDR1 is SGHRS and CDR2 is YFSETQ. Based on the CDR3 plus reference TRBV5-1 and TRBJ1-2, the full variable domain is KAGVTQTPRYLIKTRGQQVTLSCSPISGHRSVSWYQQTPGQGLQFLFEYFSETQRNKGNFPGRFSGRQFSNSRSEMNVSTLELGDSALYLCASSLTGTGPGDGYTFGSGTRLTVV.

As to this clone: Other DNA sequences in the same sample also yield this CDR3. J is TRBJ1-1 and V is TRBV7-2; possibly TRBD1 for D (5 bases). The CDR3 runs to 13 residues. Germline lookup yields CDR1 SGHTA and CDR2 FQGNSA. Trimming pared 8 bases from V and 4 bases from J, leaving 14 bases between. The CDR3 nucleotides are TGTGCCAGCTCCCTTCGGGGGGGCACTGAAGCTTTCTTT. It codes for CASSLRGGTEAFF. The full variable domain, its missing parts supplied by reference TRBV7-2 and TRBJ1-1, is GAGVSQSPSNKVTEKGKDVELRCDPISGHTALYWYRQSLGQGLEFLIYFQGNSAPDKSGLPSDRFSAERTGGSVSTLTIQRTQQEDSAVYLCASSLRGGTEAFFGQGTRLTVV.

This rearrangement joins TRBV18 to TRBJ1-1; 7 nucleotides align to TRBD1. The trim removed 5 bases at V and 6 bases at J, leaving 12 bases unmatched. CDR3 length equals 15 residues. Germline lookup yields CDR1 KGHSH and CDR2 LQKENI. The CDR3, as DNA: TGTGCCAGCTCATCCGCAATTCAGGGGGGTGCTGAAGCTTTCTTT. Protein: CASSSAIQGGAEAFF.

The V gene is TRBV6-5, the J gene TRBJ2-7, with TRBD2 as a possible D gene (5 bases). This CDR3 has 16 amino acids. CDR1 MNHEY and CDR2 SVGAGI come from the germline V gene. Between the trimmed V and J ends, which lost 1 base and 2 bases, there was a span of 15 bases. The CDR3 coding sequence is TGTGCCAGCAGTTACTTAAGGAGGAAAAACCCCTACGAGCAGTACTTC. Its protein product is CASSYLRRKNPYEQYF.

This clone was observed a single time. This chain links TRBV4-1 with TRBJ2-1, with 8 bases matching TRBD1. CDR1 MGHRA and CDR2 YSYEKL come from the germline V gene. J lost 8 bases, V lost 4 bases, and 22 bases had no gene match. The length of the CDR3 is 19 residues. In nucleotides, the CDR3 is TGCGCCAGCAGCCTTAGACCCGGACAGGGTTATCAACTCGGCGATGAGCAGTTCTTC. Its protein is CASSLRPGQGYQLGDEQFF.

The CDR3 nucleotides are TGTGCCAGCTCACCAGTGCGGGTAAGACAGGGGAGCTCCTACGAGCAGTACTTC. This sequence encodes CASSPVRVRQGSSYEQYF. The gene calls are TRBV18 and TRBJ2-7; 8 nucleotides line up with TRBD1. The V gene's germline CDR1 is KGHSH and CDR2 LQKENI. J gave up 0 bases and V 2 bases, and 12 bases lay outside the gene matches. The CDR3 consists of 18 residues.

The chain links TRBV5-1 to TRBJ1-1; perhaps TRBD1 as D (5 bases). Germline V gene data show CDR1 as SGHRS and CDR2 as YFSETQ. V shed 2 bases and J shed 5 bases, with 13 bases lying between them. The CDR3 extends over 14 amino acids. CDR3 region: CASSFDSSGTEAFF. The CDR3 nucleotides are TGCGCCAGCAGCTTTGACAGCTCGGGGACTGAAGCTTTCTTT.

The chain uses TRBV18 and TRBJ2-3; 14 bases match TRBD2. The length of the CDR3 is 17 residues. Trimming removed 2 bases from V and 4 bases from J; junction bases left unmatched: 5. The germline gives CDR1 KGHSH, CDR2 LQKENI. The CDR3 reads CASSPGETSGRADTQYF. The CDR3 DNA sequence: TGTGCCAGCTCACCAGGAGAGACTAGCGGGAGGGCAGATACGCAGTATTTT.

V and J are TRBV7-7 and TRBJ1-5, with D tentatively TRBD1 (6 bases). In germline, CDR1 is SSHAT, CDR2 FNYEAQ (reference sequence). The CDR3 has 18 residues. The V end was cut by 5 bases, the J end by 0 bases, with 20 bases between. CDR3 coding DNA: TGTGCCAGCAGCCCCGATAGGGACATTGCCTATAGCAATCAGCCCCAGCATTTT. It specifies CASSPDRDIAYSNQPQHF.

The chain uses TRBV9 and TRBJ1-1, with a weak D call TRBD1 (5 bases). The V gene's germline CDR1 is SGDLS and CDR2 YYNGEE. This CDR3 spans 15 amino acids. Trimming removed 2 bases at V and 5 bases at J, with 16 bases between. CDR3 loop: CASSVPPGSGTEAFF. DNA of the CDR3: TGTGCCAGCAGCGTTCCTCCCGGTTCAGGGACTGAAGCTTTCTTT.

The CDR3 region is CASSPWGGASGETQYF. In DNA, the CDR3 is TGTGCCAGCAGCCCCTGGGGGGGTGCATCGGGGGAGACCCAGTACTTC. This chain links TRBV7-3 with TRBJ2-5, with 7 bases aligning to TRBD2. This CDR3 comprises 16 residues. From germline, CDR1 is SGHTA and CDR2 FQGTGA. Unmatched junction bases numbered 14, after V lost 5 bases and J lost 5 bases.

The chain recombines TRBV6-1 with TRBJ2-3; D is undetermined. This CDR3 is built from 16 residues. Germline V gives CDR1 MNHNS, CDR2 SASEGT. The V gene lost 2 bases and the J gene lost 2 bases, with 14 bases spanning the gap. In nucleotides, the CDR3 is TGTGCCAGCAGTGAATTGGTCGCGAGTCACACAGATACGCAGTATTTT. This encodes CASSELVASHTDTQYF.

The V call is TRBV19, the J call TRBJ1-1, with D perhaps TRBD1 (6 bases). Looked up from germline, CDR1 is LNHDA and CDR2 is SQIVND (reference sequence). Trimming left V 3 bases short and J 2 bases short, with 10 bases between. The CDR3 length is 14 residues. This CDR3 reads CASSITGRNTEAFF. CDR3 nucleotides: TGTGCCAGTAGTATTACAGGGAGAAACACTGAAGCTTTCTTT. Full variable domain (missing parts from reference TRBV19 and TRBJ1-1): DGGITQSPKYLFRKEGQNVTLSCEQNLNHDAMYWYRQDPGQGLRLIYYSQIVNDFQKGDIAEGYSVSREKKESFPLTVTSAQKNPTAFYLCASSITGRNTEAFFGQGTRLTVV.

This sequence joins TRBV7-8 and TRBJ2-7; 7 bases match TRBD2. V trimming: 5 bases; J trimming: 6 bases; junction bases outside the gene matches: 10. The CDR3 length is 14 residues. Germline V gene lookup returns CDR1 SGHVS and CDR2 FQNEAQ. As DNA, the CDR3 is TGTGCCAGCAGCCCTAGCGGACCGTACGGCGAGCAGTACTTC. The encoded protein is CASSPSGPYGEQYF.

The V call is TRBV5-4, the J call TRBJ2-3; 8 bases map to TRBD1. Germline V gene data show CDR1 as SGHNT and CDR2 as YYREEE (reference sequence). The CDR3 consists of 17 residues. J lost 4 bases, V lost 4 bases, and 14 bases had no gene match. The CDR3 loop is CASSPGAGQGASDTQYF. CDR3 DNA: TGTGCCAGCAGCCCGGGAGCGGGCCAGGGGGCATCAGATACGCAGTATTTT.

This rearrangement joins TRBV5-8 to TRBJ2-5; TRBD1 aligns across 7 bases. This CDR3 is built from 15 residues. Germline CDR1 is SGHTS and CDR2 is YDEGEE. V lost 6 bases and J lost 0; bases outside the gene matches: 8. The CDR3 protein is CASTRGQRNQETQYF. In DNA, the CDR3 is TGTGCCAGCACCCGGGGACAGCGGAACCAAGAGACCCAGTACTTC.

V gene TRBV9 combines with J gene TRBJ2-3, with unresolved D. Germline V lookup: CDR1 SGDLS, CDR2 YYNGEE. The CDR3 consists of 14 residues. Trimming took off 1 base at V and 3 bases at J, with 9 bases between the two ends. In DNA form, the CDR3 reads TGTGCCAGCAGCGTAAGGAGTCAGACAGATACGCAGTATTTT. It specifies CASSVRSQTDTQYF.

This clone occurred a few times. The genes are TRBV4-2 and TRBJ1-2; possibly TRBD1 for D (5 bases). The CDR3 is made up of 15 amino acids. Germline V gives CDR1 LGHNA, CDR2 YNFKEQ. V lost 3 bases to trimming and J lost 1 base, with 12 bases between them. CDR3 nucleotides: TGTGCCAGCAGCCAGGGCCGGGACGGTAACTATGGCTACACCTTC. It yields the protein CASSQGRDGNYGYTF.

The chain joins TRBV5-1 to TRBJ2-7; a possible D gene is TRBD2 (5 bases). Looked up from germline, CDR1 is SGHRS and CDR2 is YFSETQ. The CDR3 is 11 residues long. V was pared by 4 bases and J by 6 bases, with 8 bases between. The CDR3: CASSAEGEQYF. The CDR3 coding sequence is TGCGCCAGCAGCGCCGAGGGCGAGCAGTACTTC.

This clone was seen once. The V and J genes are TRBV7-8 and TRBJ2-7; D is possibly TRBD2 (6 bases). Germline lookup yields CDR1 SGHVS and CDR2 FQNEAQ. The V end lost 6 bases, the J end lost 5 bases, and 14 bases lay between the germline ends. This CDR3 has 13 residues. The CDR3 protein is CASSRDWGDEQYF. CDR3 nucleotide sequence: TGTGCCAGCAGTCGGGACTGGGGCGACGAGCAGTACTTC.

Here the CDR3 reads CASSLIGGLIDGYTF. The CDR3 coding sequence is TGTGCCAGCAGTTTAATCGGGGGGCTGATTGATGGCTACACCTTC. The chain has TRBV27 and TRBJ1-2; D possibly corresponds to TRBD1 (6 bases). This CDR3 spans 15 amino acids. Trimming left V 2 bases short and J 6 bases short, with 16 bases between. The germline gives CDR1 MNHEY, CDR2 SMNVEV (reference sequence).